Sequencing of this T cell receptor (beta chain) was carried out in a study of T cells in Graves' hyperthyroidism and ophthalmopathy. Aged 18 to 65, the patients had hyperthyroidism that was newly diagnosed and had lasted under 2 months. The investigators amplified TCR beta CDR3 regions from RNA transcripts. Carried out on the TCR CDR3, a first-round RT-PCR used the HTBI primer set. One entry per CDR3 protein, called by TCRdb with MiXCR from the multiplex PCR reads. This sample yields roughly 710,000 distinct CDR3 sequences, of which roughly a third are seen a single time; 30% to 40% belongs to the top ten. Germline V gives CDR1 SGHTA, CDR2 FQGNSA. Deletions cut 3 bases from V and 3 bases from J, with 8 bases between. There are 14 residues in the CDR3.

Sample: blood. This clonotype originated in a woman aged 40 to 50 with Graves' hyperthyroidism. The genes are TRBV7-2 and TRBJ2-2, with D hard to call. The DNA of the CDR3 is TGTGCCAGCAGCTTTCTTTCGTACACCGGGGAGCTGTTTTTT. This sequence encodes CASSFLSYTGELFF.